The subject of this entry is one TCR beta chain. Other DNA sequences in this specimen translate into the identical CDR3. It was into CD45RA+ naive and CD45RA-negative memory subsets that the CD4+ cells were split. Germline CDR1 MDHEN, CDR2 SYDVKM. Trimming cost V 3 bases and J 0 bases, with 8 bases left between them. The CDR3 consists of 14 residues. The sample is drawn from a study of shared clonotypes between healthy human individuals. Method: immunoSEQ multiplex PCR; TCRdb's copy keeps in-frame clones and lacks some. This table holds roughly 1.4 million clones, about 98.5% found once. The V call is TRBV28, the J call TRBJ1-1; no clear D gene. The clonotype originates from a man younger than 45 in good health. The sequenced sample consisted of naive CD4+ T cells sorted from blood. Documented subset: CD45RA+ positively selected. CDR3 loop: CASSFGGVNTEAFF. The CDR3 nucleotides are TGTGCCAGCAGTTTTGGAGGCGTGAACACTGAAGCTTTCTTT.